This T cell receptor (beta chain) was sequenced in a study of T cell clonotyping in hematopoietic cell transplantation. Samples: about 28 days before transplant, then days 30, 100 and 180 after. The protocol was immunoSEQ multiplex PCR, while the TCRdb copy is restricted to in-frame clones and leaves out a portion. This table has more than 4,500 clones, around 70% appearing once. V dropped 0 bases and J dropped 5 bases, with 20 bases sitting between them. Germline lookup yields CDR1 MNHNS and CDR2 SASEGT. The CDR3 is made up of 17 amino acids. The input for sequencing was PBMCs, taken 100 days after allogeneic stem cell transplant. This chain links TRBV6-1 with TRBJ2-7; D may be TRBD1 or TRBD2 (5 bases each). The sequence came from a female patient aged 50-60 years who had an allogeneic stem cell transplant, so the T cells may come from the graft donor. Some clones in this sample may be carry-over from other donors' samples. The CDR3 loop reads CASSEAVGMGTRDEQYF. Here the CDR3 DNA reads TGTGCCAGCAGTGAAGCGGTAGGCATGGGGACCCGCGACGAGCAGTACTTC.